These 32 T cell receptor beta chains were sequenced from one sample in a study of cytomegalovirus exposure and HLA in healthy donors. The PCR contained 60 Vbeta and 13 Jbeta primers. Profiled with immunoSEQ multiplex PCR; TCRdb holds only in-frame clones, not every one. The table records over 120,000 clones, around 80% of them present only once. The material sequenced was PBMCs. The receptors were sampled from a woman aged 55-70 years in good health and CMV-seropositive.

This chain joins TRBV27 and TRBJ1-3; no reliable D call. CDR1 is MNHEY and CDR2 is SMNVEV in the germline V gene (reference sequence). V gave up 5 bases and J gave up 0 bases, with 11 bases separating them. The CDR3 has 15 amino acids. CDR3 sequence reads: CASSPTPVSGNTIYF. The CDR3 coding sequence is TGTGCCAGCAGTCCGACTCCAGTCTCTGGAAACACCATATATTTT.

V is TRBV4-3 and J is TRBJ2-7; TRBD1 matches at 8 bases. The CDR3 extends over 16 amino acids. Germline trimming cut 3 bases from V and 2 bases from J; bases unmatched to any gene: 9. The germline V gene has CDR1 LGHNA and CDR2 YSLEER. CDR3 residues: CASSHSATGETYEQYF. In DNA form, the CDR3 reads TGCGCCAGCAGCCACTCGGCGACAGGGGAAACCTACGAGCAGTACTTC.

The chain joins TRBV6-5 to TRBJ2-7, with D possibly TRBD2 on 5 matching bases. The germline gives CDR1 MNHEY, CDR2 SVGAGI. V lost 6 bases, J lost 1 base, and 13 bases lay in between. CDR3 size: 14 residues. The CDR3: CASRREGTSYEQYF. CDR3 sequence (DNA): TGTGCCAGCAGGAGAGAGGGTACTTCCTACGAGCAGTACTTC.

The chain has TRBV5-1 and TRBJ1-5, with D perhaps TRBD1 (5 bases). CDR3 length: 15 residues. Per germline, CDR1 SGHRS and CDR2 YFSETQ. V was cut by 2 bases and J by 3 bases, with 12 bases left in between. CDR3: CASSLAGTNNQPQHF. CDR3 sequence (DNA): TGCGCCAGCAGCTTAGCCGGGACTAACAATCAGCCCCAGCATTTT.

V gene TRBV29-1 combines with J gene TRBJ1-1; 7 bases fit TRBD1. The germline V gene has CDR1 SQVTM and CDR2 ANQGSEA. J lost 0 bases, V lost 5 bases, and 12 bases had no gene match. The CDR3 contains 16 residues. The chain's CDR3 is CSVFGTAISLNTEAFF. The CDR3 DNA sequence: TGCAGCGTTTTTGGGACAGCCATATCATTGAACACTGAAGCTTTCTTT.

The rearrangement joins TRBV6-6 to TRBJ2-3, with 7 bases lining up with TRBD2. The CDR3 runs 14 residues. Germline V gives CDR1 MNHNY, CDR2 SVGAGI (reference sequence). V shed 6 bases, J shed 6 bases, and the junction held 9 bases outside the gene matches. CDR3 protein: CASSLTSAGDTQYF. CDR3 nucleotides: TGTGCCAGCAGCCTCACTAGCGCAGGGGATACGCAGTATTTT.

The chain combines TRBV13 with TRBJ2-7, with D tentatively TRBD2 (6 bases). This CDR3 contains 17 residues. The V gene lost 5 bases and the J gene lost 6 bases, with 26 bases spanning the gap. Germline V gene data show CDR1 as PRHDT and CDR2 as FYEKMQ (reference sequence). The CDR3 here is CASSPRDSARPISEQYF. The CDR3 region has the DNA TGTGCCAGCAGCCCGAGGGACTCGGCCCGTCCCATCAGCGAGCAGTACTTC.

CDR3 sequence reads: CASSQNYFGASGNQETQYF. CDR3 DNA sequence: TGTGCCAGCAGCCAAAACTACTTTGGGGCTAGCGGGAACCAAGAGACCCAGTACTTC. The rearrangement uses TRBV4-2 and TRBJ2-5; 9 nucleotides match TRBD2. The V and J ends lost 2 bases and 0 bases, in that order; junction bases with no gene match: 13. Germline V lookup: CDR1 LGHNA, CDR2 YNFKEQ. CDR3 size: 19 residues.

The chain uses TRBV30 and TRBJ1-2, with 8 nucleotides matching TRBD1. Germline V CDR1 and CDR2: GTSNPN, SVGIG (reference sequence). After removal of 5 bases from V and 0 bases from J, the junction contained 2 bases not matched to a gene. This CDR3 has 13 residues. The CDR3 is CAWGTGSNYGYTF. For the CDR3, the DNA is TGTGCCTGGGGGACAGGTTCTAACTATGGCTACACCTTC.

With regard to this clone: Distinct nucleotide sequences in the sample also encode this CDR3. V is TRBV18 and J is TRBJ2-7; tentatively, D is TRBD2 (5 bases). This CDR3 contains 14 residues. Germline V gene sequence: CDR1 KGHSH, CDR2 LQKENI. V was pared by 2 bases and J by 0 bases, with 8 bases between. The CDR3 sequence: CASSPSGSSYEQYF. CDR3 nucleotides: TGTGCCAGCTCACCAAGCGGTAGCTCCTACGAGCAGTACTTC.

This clone came up once. The chain carries TRBV9 and TRBJ1-2; a weak D match, TRBD1 (6 bases). Germline V gene lookup returns CDR1 SGDLS and CDR2 YYNGEE. The CDR3 totals 15 residues. The V and J ends lost 0 bases and 3 bases respectively, with 12 bases between them. The CDR3 reads CASSVETGGHYGYTF. CDR3 nucleotide sequence: TGTGCCAGCAGCGTAGAGACCGGGGGGCACTATGGCTACACCTTC.

The chain combines TRBV2 with TRBJ2-7, with D uncertain. The V and J ends lost 4 bases and 5 bases respectively, with 6 bases between them. Germline loops: CDR1 SNHLY, CDR2 FYNNEI. The CDR3 is 11 residues long. CDR3 nucleotides: TGTGCCAGCAGTGGGCAGAACGAGCAGTACTTC. Translation: CASSGQNEQYF.

This sequence joins TRBV5-1 and TRBJ2-7; 7 bases match TRBD1. The ends lost 0 bases at V and 3 bases at J; junction bases unmatched: 3. The CDR3 loop spans 14 amino acids. Germline-derived CDR1 and CDR2 are SGHRS and YFSETQ. The CDR3 protein is CASSLEQGFYEQYF. CDR3 coding DNA: TGCGCCAGCAGCTTGGAACAGGGGTTCTACGAGCAGTACTTC.

This chain links TRBV6-6 with TRBJ2-1, with TRBD2 matching over 9 bases. J lost 7 bases, V lost 8 bases, and 12 bases had no gene match. This CDR3 contains 15 residues. The germline CDR1 and CDR2 sequences are MNHNY and SVGAGI (reference sequence). DNA of the CDR3: TGTGCCAGCGTGATCGCGGGAGGGCCCTCGAATGAGCAGTTCTTC. Protein product: CASVIAGGPSNEQFF.

The chain is built from TRBV5-1 and TRBJ1-5; 10 bases align to TRBD1. Germline V gives CDR1 SGHRS, CDR2 YFSETQ. V lost 0 bases and J lost 7; bases outside the gene matches: 4. This CDR3 is 15 amino acids long. The CDR3 bases are TGCGCCAGCAGCTTGGACGGACAGGGGGGCCAGCCCCAGCATTTT. Translation gives CASSLDGQGGQPQHF.

V and J are TRBV5-1 and TRBJ1-1; D remains unclear. V was cut by 1 base and J by 1 base, with 11 bases left in between. Germline V gene lookup returns CDR1 SGHRS and CDR2 YFSETQ. The CDR3 contains 15 residues. CDR3 coding DNA: TGCGCCAGCAGCTTGTCGACACCAAGGAACACTGAAGCTTTCTTT. Residues: CASSLSTPRNTEAFF.

This chain connects TRBV28 to TRBJ2-1, with TRBD2 identical over 9 bases. Looked up from germline, CDR1 is MDHEN and CDR2 is SYDVKM. V shed 5 bases, J shed 4 bases, and the junction held 9 bases outside the gene matches. This CDR3 is built from 16 residues. CDR3 sequence reads: CASSPVGLAAYNEQFF. DNA for the CDR3: TGTGCCAGCAGTCCCGTGGGACTAGCAGCATACAATGAGCAGTTCTTC.

The genes are TRBV11-1 and TRBJ2-4; no firm D call. This CDR3 has 15 residues. Deletions cut 5 bases from V and 0 bases from J, with 11 bases between. Germline CDR1 reads SGHAT; CDR2 reads FQDESV (reference sequence). CDR3 bases: TGTGCCAGCAGCCTAGAGCCACTAGCCAAAAACATTCAGTACTTC. As protein: CASSLEPLAKNIQYF.

There are a few counts of this clone. This sequence joins TRBV18 and TRBJ1-1; tentative D call: TRBD1 (6 bases). V gave up 6 bases and J gave up 6 bases, with 14 bases separating them. CDR1 and CDR2 from the germline V gene are KGHSH and LQKENI. The CDR3 length is 13 residues. The CDR3 bases are TGTGCCAGCTCTCTCGGACAGACCCCTGAAGCTTTCTTT. This translates into CASSLGQTPEAFF.

The chain recombines TRBV2 with TRBJ1-1, with TRBD1 matching over 10 bases. Germline V gene sequence: CDR1 SNHLY, CDR2 FYNNEI. The length of the CDR3 is 16 residues. V shed 5 bases, J shed 5 bases, and the junction held 11 bases outside the gene matches. CDR3 sequence reads: CASSTRTGGRETEAFF. DNA for the CDR3: TGTGCCAGCAGTACCAGGACAGGGGGAAGAGAAACTGAAGCTTTCTTT.

The CDR3 DNA sequence: TGTGCCAGCAGCCCCCCCCCGGGAACTAGCGGGAGGGTCGGAGATACGCAGTATTTT. This codes for CASSPPPGTSGRVGDTQYF. The genes are TRBV28 and TRBJ2-3; the match to TRBD2 covers 13 bases. V lost 6 bases and J lost 5; bases outside the gene matches: 17. The CDR3 extends over 19 amino acids. Looked up from germline, CDR1 is MDHEN and CDR2 is SYDVKM.

V is TRBV7-9 and J is TRBJ2-7; tentative D call: TRBD2 (5 bases). V dropped 6 bases and J dropped 0 bases, with 9 bases sitting between them. The CDR3 length is 13 residues. The germline V gene encodes CDR1 SEHNR and CDR2 FQNEAQ (reference sequence). CDR3 residues: CASRGSVSYEQYF. In DNA, the CDR3 is TGTGCCAGCAGAGGGAGCGTCTCCTACGAGCAGTACTTC.

The chain uses TRBV28 and TRBJ2-7; the D is unclear. Per germline, CDR1 MDHEN and CDR2 SYDVKM. This CDR3 has 11 residues. Trimming stripped 3 bases from V and 7 bases from J, with 7 bases between. In DNA form, the CDR3 reads TGTGCCAGCAGTTTTAGCTTGGAGCAGTACTTC. It specifies CASSFSLEQYF.

This rearrangement joins TRBV19 to TRBJ2-1, with TRBD2 identical over 12 bases. The CDR3 contains 18 residues. Germline V gene sequence: CDR1 LNHDA, CDR2 SQIVND (reference sequence). V shed 3 bases, J shed 6 bases, and the junction held 12 bases outside the gene matches. CDR3 coding DNA: TGTGCCAGTAGTATTACTAGCGGGAGGCCCCGGGCGGGCAATGAGCAGTTCTTC. Protein: CASSITSGRPRAGNEQFF. The full variable domain, in which reference TRBV19 and TRBJ2-1 provide the parts outside the CDR3, is DGGITQSPKYLFRKEGQNVTLSCEQNLNHDAMYWYRQDPGQGLRLIYYSQIVNDFQKGDIAEGYSVSREKKESFPLTVTSAQKNPTAFYLCASSITSGRPRAGNEQFFGPGTRLTVL.

V is TRBV27 and J is TRBJ2-1; either TRBD1 or TRBD2 may supply D (10 bases each). V gave up 5 bases and J gave up 14 bases, with 28 bases separating them. Looked up from germline, CDR1 is MNHEY and CDR2 is SMNVEV (reference sequence). This CDR3 has 16 residues. The CDR3 spells CASSQMGQGISGREFF. Here the CDR3 DNA reads TGTGCCAGCAGTCAAATGGGACAGGGGATAAGCGGGAGGGAGTTCTTC.

The genes are TRBV27 and TRBJ1-4, with 8 bases that match TRBD1. The CDR3 is made up of 12 amino acids. Looked up from germline, CDR1 is MNHEY and CDR2 is SMNVEV (reference sequence). After removal of 7 bases from V and 7 bases from J, the junction contained 2 bases not matched to a gene. The CDR3 spells CASKDRVEKLFF. The CDR3 DNA is TGTGCCAGCAAGGACAGGGTTGAAAAACTGTTTTTT.

The chain joins TRBV19 to TRBJ1-5; 9 bases fit TRBD1. CDR1 and CDR2 (germline): LNHDA, SQIVND (reference sequence). The CDR3 is made up of 15 amino acids. V lost 7 bases to trimming and J lost 6 bases; unmatched junction nucleotides: 10. CDR3 region: CASTPGQGIFQPQHF. Here the CDR3 DNA reads TGTGCCAGTACCCCCGGACAGGGGATATTTCAGCCCCAGCATTTT.

Only a few counts were recorded for this clone. The chain combines TRBV28 with TRBJ1-2; D may be TRBD1 (6 bases). This CDR3 region has 15 residues. With 9 bases removed from V and 4 bases from J, the gap between germline ends came to 21 bases. CDR1 is MDHEN and CDR2 is SYDVKM in the germline V gene. The CDR3 nucleotides are TGTGCCAGTTCCCCCGCAGGGGCGCCTGGCTATGGCTACACCTTC. Translation gives CASSPAGAPGYGYTF.

J is TRBJ1-5 and V is TRBV28, with a possible D match to TRBD1 (5 bases). The length of the CDR3 is 14 residues. The V gene's germline CDR1 is MDHEN and CDR2 SYDVKM. V was shortened by 4 bases and J by 7 bases, with 14 bases between the two germline ends. The CDR3 coding sequence is TGTGCCAGCAGTTGGCAGGGAAGGGGCCAGCCCCAGCATTTT. This codes for CASSWQGRGQPQHF.

The J gene is TRBJ2-5, the V gene TRBV7-9; 9 bases fit TRBD2. The DNA end is a closer match to TRBJ2-7, so the J assignment may be wrong. The CDR3 has 15 residues. Per germline, CDR1 SEHNR and CDR2 FQNEAQ (reference sequence). The CDR3 reads CASSLAAGGSYEQYF. Written as DNA, the CDR3 is TGTGCCAGCAGCTTAGCAGCGGGAGGCTCCTACGAGCAGTACTTC.

This clone was picked up a small number of times. V usage is TRBV19 and J usage is TRBJ1-3; D is unresolved. The germline gives CDR1 LNHDA, CDR2 SQIVND (reference sequence). The CDR3 spans 11 residues. Trimming took off 7 bases at V and 5 bases at J, with 6 bases between the two ends. The CDR3 nucleotides are TGTGCCAGTAATAGCAGAAACACCATATATTTT. It codes for CASNSRNTIYF.

The gene calls are TRBV6-5 and TRBJ2-5; D remains unclear. CDR1 is MNHEY and CDR2 is SVGAGI in the germline V gene. The CDR3 is made up of 11 amino acids. V was trimmed by 7 bases and J by 5 bases, leaving 8 bases between them. For the CDR3, the DNA is TGTGCCAGCATTTTTTCGGAGACCCAGTACTTC. Residues: CASIFSETQYF.